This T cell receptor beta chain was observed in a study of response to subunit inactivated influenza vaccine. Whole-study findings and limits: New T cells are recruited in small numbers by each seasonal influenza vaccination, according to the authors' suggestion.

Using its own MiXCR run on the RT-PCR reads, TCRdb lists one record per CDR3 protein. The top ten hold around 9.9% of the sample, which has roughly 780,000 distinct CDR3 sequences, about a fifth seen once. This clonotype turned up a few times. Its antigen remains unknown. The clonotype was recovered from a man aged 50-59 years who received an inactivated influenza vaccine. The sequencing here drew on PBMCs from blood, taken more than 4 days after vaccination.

The CDR3 is CAISPARGKTTNEQFF. CDR3 coding DNA: TGTGCCATCAGTCCTGCTCGCGGGAAGACCACCAATGAGCAGTTCTTC. V usage is TRBV10-3 and J usage is TRBJ2-1, with a tentative D call TRBD2 (6 bases). CDR3 length: 16 amino acids. Germline V gene data show CDR1 as ENHRY and CDR2 as SYGVKD. Trimming stripped 5 bases from V and 6 bases from J, with 20 bases between.